The TCR beta chain under discussion was sequenced for a study of neurological immune-mediated disorders. The wider study: There were 35 or so multiple sclerosis patients. Of these, approximately 31 had relapsing-remitting MS and 3 had secondary progressive MS.

Study-wide results and caveats: HTLV-1-associated myelopathy ranked highest for TCR clonal expansion and multiple sclerosis lowest, beneath healthy controls.

This clonotype was counted at least ten times. Its antigen is still unknown. Trimming cost V 0 bases and J 2 bases, with 18 bases left between them. The V gene's germline CDR1 is LGHNA and CDR2 YSLEER. The CDR3 totals 18 residues. A 10-nucleotide random UMI tagged transcripts in template-switch 5'RACE cDNA synthesis. TCRdb used MiXCR to reprocess the 5' RACE reads, holding one entry per CDR3 protein. This repertoire shows about 87,000 distinct CDR3 sequences, around 3.6% found once; its top ten account for under 3.5%. The sequence was collected from a woman aged 50 to 60 with multiple sclerosis. This rearrangement joins TRBV4-3 to TRBJ2-3; D is possibly TRBD2 (5 bases). Sequenced: PBMCs. The CDR3 loop is CASSQDLVSGRSTDTQYF. The CDR3 coding sequence is TGCGCCAGCAGCCAAGACTTGGTCAGCGGCAGATCCACAGATACGCAGTATTTT.